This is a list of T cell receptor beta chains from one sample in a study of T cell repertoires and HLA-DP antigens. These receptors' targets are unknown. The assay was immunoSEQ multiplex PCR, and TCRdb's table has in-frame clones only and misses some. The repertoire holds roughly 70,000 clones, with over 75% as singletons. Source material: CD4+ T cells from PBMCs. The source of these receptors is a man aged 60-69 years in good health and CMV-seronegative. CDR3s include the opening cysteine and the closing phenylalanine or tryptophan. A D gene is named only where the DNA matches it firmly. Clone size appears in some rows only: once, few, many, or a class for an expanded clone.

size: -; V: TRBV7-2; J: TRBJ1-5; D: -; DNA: TGTGCCAGCAGCTTATCAGGGGCCAATCAGCCCCAGCATTTT; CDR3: CASSLSGANQPQHF
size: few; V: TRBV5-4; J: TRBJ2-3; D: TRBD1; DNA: TGTGCCAGCAGCCCACCCACTACGTTGACAGGGGCCGCAGATACGCAGTATTTT; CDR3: CASSPPTTLTGAADTQYF
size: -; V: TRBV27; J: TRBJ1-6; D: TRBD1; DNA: TGTGCCAGCAGCTTAAACCGGGACAGGGCTTCACCCCTCCACTTT; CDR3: CASSLNRDRASPLHF
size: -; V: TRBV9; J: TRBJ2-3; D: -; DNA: TGTGCCAGCAGCGAGACCCTCCCAACAGATACGCAGTATTTT; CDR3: CASSETLPTDTQYF
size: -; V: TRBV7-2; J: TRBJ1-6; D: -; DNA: TGTGCCAGCACCTTTAAAGAGGATTCACCCCTCCACTTT; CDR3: CASTFKEDSPLHF
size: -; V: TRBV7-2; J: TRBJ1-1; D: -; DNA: TGTGCCAGCAGCCTAAACCCCGGGAACACTGAAGCTTTCTTT; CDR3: CASSLNPGNTEAFF
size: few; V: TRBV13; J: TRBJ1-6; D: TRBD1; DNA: TGTGCCAGCAGCTTAGGACAGGGGAATTCACCCCTCCACTTT; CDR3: CASSLGQGNSPLHF
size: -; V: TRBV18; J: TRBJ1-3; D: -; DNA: TGTGCCAGCTCACCACGAGTGGTATCTGGAAACACCATATATTTT; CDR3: CASSPRVVSGNTIYF
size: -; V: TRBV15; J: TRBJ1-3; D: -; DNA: TGTGCCACCAGCAGAGACCAGGTCTCTGGAAACACCATATATTTT; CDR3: CATSRDQVSGNTIYF
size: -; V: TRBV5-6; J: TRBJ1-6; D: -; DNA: TGTGCCAGCAGCTTGGAAGGGGCAGGGTCACCCCTCCACTTT; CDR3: CASSLEGAGSPLHF
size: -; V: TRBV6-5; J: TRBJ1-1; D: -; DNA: TGTGCCAGCAGTTACTCAAGGGGCCGGAACACTGAAGCTTTCTTT; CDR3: CASSYSRGRNTEAFF
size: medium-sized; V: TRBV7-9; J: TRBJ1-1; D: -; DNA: TGTGCCAGCAGCCCGGATCCTGATTCAACCATGGTGAACACTGAAGCTTTCTTT; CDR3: CASSPDPDSTMVNTEAFF
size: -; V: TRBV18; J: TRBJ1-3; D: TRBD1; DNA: TGTGCCAGCTCGCCAGGGGGCACGTCTGGAAACACCATATATTTT; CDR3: CASSPGGTSGNTIYF
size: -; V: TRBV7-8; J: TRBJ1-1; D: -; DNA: TGTGCCAGCAGCTCTCACAGGAACACTGAAGCTTTCTTT; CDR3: CASSSHRNTEAFF
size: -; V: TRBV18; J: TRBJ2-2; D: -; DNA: TGTGCCAGCTCACCCAGCACCGGGGAGCTGTTTTTT; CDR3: CASSPSTGELFF
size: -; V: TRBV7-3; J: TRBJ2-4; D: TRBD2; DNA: TGTGCCAGCAGCTTAGAGGCTAGCGGAGACTCTTTAGCCAAAAACATTCAGTACTTC; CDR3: CASSLEASGDSLAKNIQYF
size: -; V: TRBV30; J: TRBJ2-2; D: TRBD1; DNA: TGTGCCTCACCGGGACAGGGGGATAGCGGGGAGCTGTTTTTT; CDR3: CASPGQGDSGELFF
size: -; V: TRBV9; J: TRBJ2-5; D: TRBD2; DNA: TGTGCCAGCAGCGTAGGCGGGCTAGCGGGAGGCGGGGAGACCCAGTACTTC; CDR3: CASSVGGLAGGGETQYF
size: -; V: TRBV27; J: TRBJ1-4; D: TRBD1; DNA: TGTGCCAGCAGTTCCCTGAGACAGGGGCTTGAAAAACTGTTTTTT; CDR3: CASSSLRQGLEKLFF
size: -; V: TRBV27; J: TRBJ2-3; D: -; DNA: TGTGCCAGCAGTTTGAGGATTTCCACAGATACGCAGTATTTT; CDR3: CASSLRISTDTQYF
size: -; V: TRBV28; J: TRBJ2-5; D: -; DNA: TGTGCCAGCAGTTCAAACAGGGCCACCCAAGAGACCCAGTACTTC; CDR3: CASSSNRATQETQYF
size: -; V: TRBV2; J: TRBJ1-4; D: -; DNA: TGTGCCAGCAGTTCGACTCAGGCTAATGAAAAACTGTTTTTT; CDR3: CASSSTQANEKLFF
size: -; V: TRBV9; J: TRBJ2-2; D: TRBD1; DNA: TGTGCCAGCACCACAGGGGGCGTGACCGGGGAGCTGTTTTTT; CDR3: CASTTGGVTGELFF
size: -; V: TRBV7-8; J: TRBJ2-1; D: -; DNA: TGTGCCAGCAGCTTAGCTCCGGGGGCTAGCGAGTTCTTC; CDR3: CASSLAPGASEFF
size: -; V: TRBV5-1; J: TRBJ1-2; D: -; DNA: TGCGCCAGCAGCTTGGGCAGGGGTGATTATGGCTACACCTTC; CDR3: CASSLGRGDYGYTF
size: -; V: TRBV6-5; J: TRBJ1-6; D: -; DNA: TGTGCCAGCAGTTACTTAGGGAGGGGGGGCAATTCACCCCTCCACTTT; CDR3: CASSYLGRGGNSPLHF
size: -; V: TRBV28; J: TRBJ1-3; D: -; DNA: TGTGCCAGCACTAAAACAGGGTTGAACACCATATATTTT; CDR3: CASTKTGLNTIYF
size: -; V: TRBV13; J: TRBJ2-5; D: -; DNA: TGTGCCAGCAACACCTGGACGGGGAGGAGAGAGACCCAGTACTTC; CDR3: CASNTWTGRRETQYF
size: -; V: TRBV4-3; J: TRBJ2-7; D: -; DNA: TGCGCCAGCAGCCAAGGGGATGGCGCGTGGTACGAGCAGTACTTC; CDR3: CASSQGDGAWYEQYF
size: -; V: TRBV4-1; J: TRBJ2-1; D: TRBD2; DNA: TGCGCCAGCAGCCAAGGACTAGCGGGAGTTTCTGAGCAGTTCTTC; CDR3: CASSQGLAGVSEQFF
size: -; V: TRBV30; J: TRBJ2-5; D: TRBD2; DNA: TGTGCCTGGAGACCAGCGGGGGTAGAGACCCAGTACTTC; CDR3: CAWRPAGVETQYF
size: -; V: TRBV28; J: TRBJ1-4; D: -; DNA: TGTGCCGTACTAGGGGGTTTTAGTGAAAAACTGTTTTTT; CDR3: CAVLGGFSEKLFF
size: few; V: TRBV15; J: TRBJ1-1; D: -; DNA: TGTGCCACCAGCAGAGATTTGATTCGGGGCCATGAAGCTTTCTTT; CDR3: CATSRDLIRGHEAFF
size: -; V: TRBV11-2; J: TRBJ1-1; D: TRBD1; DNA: TGTGCCAGCAGCCCCTGGGGACAGGGGTACCCCACGAACACTGAAGCTTTCTTT; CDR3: CASSPWGQGYPTNTEAFF
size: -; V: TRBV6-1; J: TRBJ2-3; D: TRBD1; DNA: TGTGCCAGCAGTGAAGGGACAGGGGACACAGATACGCAGTATTTT; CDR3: CASSEGTGDTDTQYF
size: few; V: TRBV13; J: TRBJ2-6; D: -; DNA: TGTGCCAGCAGCCTGGGGCCCGGGGCCAACGTCCTGACTTTC; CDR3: CASSLGPGANVLTF
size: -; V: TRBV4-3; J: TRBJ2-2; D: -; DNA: TGCGCCAGCAGCCAAGATCGTGGGGGTGTATGGGCCGGGGAGCTGTTTTTT; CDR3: CASSQDRGGVWAGELFF
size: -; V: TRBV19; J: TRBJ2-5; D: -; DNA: TGTGCCAGTAGTGACTGGAACACTAGAAACCAAGAGACCCAGTACTTC; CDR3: CASSDWNTRNQETQYF
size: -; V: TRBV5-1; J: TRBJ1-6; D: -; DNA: TGCGCCAGCAGCTTGGGGCAGGTGGATTCACCCCTCCACTTT; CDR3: CASSLGQVDSPLHF
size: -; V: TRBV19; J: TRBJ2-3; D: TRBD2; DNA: TGTGCCAGTAGTACCGGACTAGCACCTAGCACAGATACGCAGTATTTT; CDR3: CASSTGLAPSTDTQYF
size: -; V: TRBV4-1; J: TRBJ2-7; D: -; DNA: TGCGCCAGCAGCCAAAGGGGGTCAAGGGCGGCCGAGCAGTACTTC; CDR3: CASSQRGSRAAEQYF
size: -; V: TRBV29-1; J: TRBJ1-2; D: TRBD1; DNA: TGCAGCGTCCAACCCCAGACAGGGGGCGATGGCTACACCTTC; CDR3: CSVQPQTGGDGYTF
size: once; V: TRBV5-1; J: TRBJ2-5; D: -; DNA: TGCGCCAGCAGCTTAGGAGGGGCCTCGTACCAAGAGACCCAGTACTTC; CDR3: CASSLGGASYQETQYF
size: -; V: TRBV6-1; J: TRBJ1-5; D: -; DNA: TGTGCCAGCAGTGAAAGCTTGTCAGTCCCCAATCAGCCCCAGCATTTT; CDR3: CASSESLSVPNQPQHF
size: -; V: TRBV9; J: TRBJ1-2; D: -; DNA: TGTGCCAGCAGGGGGGCGCGGACAGCCGACTATGGCTACACCTTC; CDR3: CASRGARTADYGYTF
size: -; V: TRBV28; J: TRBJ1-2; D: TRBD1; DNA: TGTGCCACTCAAAGGGGACAGAAGGATGGCTACACCTTC; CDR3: CATQRGQKDGYTF
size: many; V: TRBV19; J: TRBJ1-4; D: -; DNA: TGTGCCAGTAGTGATCCCAGGGGAGCAACTAATGAAAAACTGTTTTTT; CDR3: CASSDPRGATNEKLFF
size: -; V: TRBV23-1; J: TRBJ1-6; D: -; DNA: TGCGCCAGCAGTCAATTAAACCCGGGGACGGCAGTCAATTCACCCCTCCACTTT; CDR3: CASSQLNPGTAVNSPLHF
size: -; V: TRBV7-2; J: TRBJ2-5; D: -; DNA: TGTGCCAGCAGCGATTCGGGACTCCTAGAGACCCAGTACTTC; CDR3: CASSDSGLLETQYF
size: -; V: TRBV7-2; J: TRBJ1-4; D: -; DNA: TGTGCCAGCAGCCCCGGACAGATCCCTAATGAAAAACTGTTTTTT; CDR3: CASSPGQIPNEKLFF
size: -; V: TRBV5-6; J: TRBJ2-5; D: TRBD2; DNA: TGTGCCAGCAGCTTGAGCGGGGGGGCCGGCGAGACCCAGTACTTC; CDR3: CASSLSGGAGETQYF
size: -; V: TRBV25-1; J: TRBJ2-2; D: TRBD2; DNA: TGTGCCAGCAGCTCGGGACTAAACACCGGGGAGCTGTTTTTT; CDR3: CASSSGLNTGELFF
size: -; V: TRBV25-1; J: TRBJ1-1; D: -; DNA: TGTGCCAGCAGTGATCGCCAGGGTCGGACTGAAGCTTTCTTT; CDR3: CASSDRQGRTEAFF
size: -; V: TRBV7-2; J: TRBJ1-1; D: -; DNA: TGTGCCAGCAGCTTGCAGGGTCTGTGGGCTTTCTTT; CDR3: CASSLQGLWAFF
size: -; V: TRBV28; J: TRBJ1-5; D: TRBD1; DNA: TGTGCCAGCAGACACAGGGGTATCAGTCAGCCCCAGCATTTT; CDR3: CASRHRGISQPQHF
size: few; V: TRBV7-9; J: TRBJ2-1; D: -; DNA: TGTGCCAGCAGCTCGGGGGATTACAATGAGCAGTTCTTC; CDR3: CASSSGDYNEQFF
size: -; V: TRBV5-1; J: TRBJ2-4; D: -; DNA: TGCGCCAGCAGCTTGGGGGTGGATAGGGGCATTCAGTACTTC; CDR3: CASSLGVDRGIQYF
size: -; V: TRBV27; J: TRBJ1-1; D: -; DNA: TGTGCCAGCAGTTTAACGCGGGGGGGCAGGATGGGGTTGGGCACTGAAGCTTTCTTT; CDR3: CASSLTRGGRMGLGTEAFF
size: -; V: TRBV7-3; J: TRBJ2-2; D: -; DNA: TGTGCCAGCAGCTTAAAGGCGAACACCGGGGAGCTGTTTTTT; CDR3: CASSLKANTGELFF